Listed here are 10 T cell receptor beta chains from one sample, sequenced in a study of blood T cell repertoires in COVID-19. The table came from immunoSEQ multiplex PCR; TCRdb's copy has only in-frame clones and leaves some out. The repertoire consists of around 180,000 clones, with roughly four fifths occurring once and the leading ten covering 4.5% to 5.5%. The sequencing input was peripheral blood. The receptors shown here come from a woman in her twenties or thirties with acute or convalescent COVID-19.

V is TRBV25-1 and J is TRBJ1-4, with TRBD1 as a possible D gene (5 bases). Per germline, CDR1 MGHDK and CDR2 SYGVNS. The CDR3 is made up of 13 amino acids. V gave up 5 bases and J gave up 8 bases, with 12 bases separating them. The CDR3 coding sequence is TGTGCCAGCAGTAGGGGCGTCAGCGAAAAACTGTTTTTT. Its translation is CASSRGVSEKLFF.

This CDR3 is CASSSLEPWRGHNEQFF. The CDR3 DNA reads as TGTGCCAGCAGCTCCCTCGAGCCTTGGCGGGGGCACAATGAGCAGTTCTTC. The chain uses TRBV7-2 and TRBJ2-1; a possible D gene is TRBD2 (7 bases). Germline CDR1 SGHTA, CDR2 FQGNSA. The CDR3 sequence is 17 residues long. V lost 4 bases and J lost 5, with 21 bases in between.

This chain uses TRBV4-2 with TRBJ2-5; 13 bases map to TRBD2. Germline CDR1 LGHNA, CDR2 YNFKEQ. The V and J ends lost 4 bases and 3 bases, in that order; junction bases with no gene match: 5. The CDR3 runs to 16 residues. The CDR3 DNA is TGTGCCAGCAGCCCATCCGGGACTAGCGGGGAAGAGACCCAGTACTTC. This codes for CASSPSGTSGEETQYF.

The rearrangement uses TRBV28 and TRBJ1-2, with 7 bases that match TRBD1. Unmatched junction bases numbered 8, after V lost 3 bases and J lost 7 bases. The CDR3 spans 14 residues. Per the germline V gene, CDR1 is MDHEN and CDR2 is SYDVKM. The CDR3 region is CASSFTDRAGGYTF. CDR3 nucleotide sequence: TGTGCCAGCAGTTTTACCGACAGGGCTGGTGGCTACACCTTC.

This clone was detected only a few times. This chain connects TRBV30 to TRBJ1-3, with D maybe TRBD1 (6 bases). The CDR3 contains 14 residues. Looked up from germline, CDR1 is GTSNPN and CDR2 is SVGIG (reference sequence). The chain's CDR3 is CAFNGGQPGNTIYF. In DNA, the CDR3 is TGTGCTTTTAACGGCGGACAGCCTGGAAACACCATATATTTT.

V gene TRBV29-1 combines with J gene TRBJ1-1; 8 bases are shared with TRBD1. After removal of 4 bases from V and 6 bases from J, the junction contained 10 bases not matched to a gene. Germline V gene sequence: CDR1 SQVTM, CDR2 ANQGSEA. The CDR3 consists of 14 residues. Here the CDR3 DNA reads TGCAGCGTTGCCAAGAGACAGGGGAGGCCTGAAGCTTTCTTT. Translated: CSVAKRQGRPEAFF.

In this sample, this clone turned up once. This chain connects TRBV10-3 to TRBJ2-3; 8 bases are shared with TRBD1. V lost 5 bases to trimming and J lost 4 bases; unmatched junction nucleotides: 5. Germline V gives CDR1 ENHRY, CDR2 SYGVKD. The CDR3 extends over 14 amino acids. DNA of the CDR3: TGTGCCATCAGTACTCGACAGGGGTCAGATACGCAGTATTTT. Encoded protein: CAISTRQGSDTQYF.

The rearrangement links TRBV11-2 to TRBJ1-4, with TRBD1 identical over 10 bases. The V gene end was trimmed by 1 base and the J gene end by 8 bases; junction bases not matched to a gene: 7. Germline V gives CDR1 SGHAT, CDR2 FQNNGV. The length of the CDR3 is 16 residues. CDR3 bases: TGTGCCAGCAGCTTAGCGTCCGGGACAGGGGCAGAAAAACTGTTTTTT. Residues: CASSLASGTGAEKLFF.

This clone was picked up one time. J is TRBJ2-2 and V is TRBV9; unclear D gene. CDR1 is SGDLS, CDR2 YYNGEE, per germline. V was pared by 4 bases and J by 5 bases, with 9 bases between. The CDR3 is 13 amino acids. CDR3 sequence (DNA): TGTGCCAGCAGCATTATTGCGACCGGGGAGCTGTTTTTT. Its translation is CASSIIATGELFF.

The chain employs TRBV28 and TRBJ1-6; TRBD1 is a possible D gene (6 bases). Trimming pared 6 bases from V and 6 bases from J, leaving 12 bases between. The CDR3 spans 14 residues. Germline lookup yields CDR1 MDHEN and CDR2 SYDVKM. For the CDR3, the DNA is TGTGCCAGCAGGGAACAGGGATTTAATTCACCCCTCCACTTT. Translated: CASREQGFNSPLHF.